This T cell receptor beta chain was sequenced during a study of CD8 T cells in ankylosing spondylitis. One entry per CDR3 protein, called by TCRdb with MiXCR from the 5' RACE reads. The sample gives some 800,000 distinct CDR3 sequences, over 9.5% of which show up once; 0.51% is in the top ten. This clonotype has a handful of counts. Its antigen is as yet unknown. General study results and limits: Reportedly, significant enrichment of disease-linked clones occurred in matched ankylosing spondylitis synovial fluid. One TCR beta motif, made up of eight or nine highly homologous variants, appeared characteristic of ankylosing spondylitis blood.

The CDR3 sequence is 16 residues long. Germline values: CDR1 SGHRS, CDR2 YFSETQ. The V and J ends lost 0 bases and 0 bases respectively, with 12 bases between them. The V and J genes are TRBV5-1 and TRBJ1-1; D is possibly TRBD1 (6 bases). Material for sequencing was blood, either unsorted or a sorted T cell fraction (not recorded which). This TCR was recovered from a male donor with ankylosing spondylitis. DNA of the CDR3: TGCGCCAGCAGCTTGGCCCCGACAGGTGTGAACACTGAAGCTTTCTTT. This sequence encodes CASSLAPTGVNTEAFF.